This T cell receptor beta chain is from a study of blood T cell repertoires in COVID-19. V lost 6 bases and J lost 0; bases outside the gene matches: 21. Germline assignment: CDR1 LNHDA and CDR2 SQIVND (reference sequence). The CDR3 has 21 residues. Individuals drawn from around 24 US areas were about 18 to 90 years old. Cohort 3 donors counted as recovered after two negative PCRs, clearance, or resolved symptoms. TCRdb's copy holds only in-frame clones and misses some; the assay was immunoSEQ multiplex PCR. This sample yields approximately 200,000 clones, of which 70% to 90% are seen a single time; 11% belongs to the top ten.

The sequenced material came from PBMCs or T cells enriched from blood (not recorded which). This TCR was sampled from a man in his thirties or forties who had recovered from COVID-19. The chain joins TRBV19 to TRBJ2-2, with TRBD1 matching over 8 bases. This CDR3 is CASSATLYDRGKNANTGELFF. For the CDR3, the DNA is TGTGCCAGTAGCGCCACCCTATACGACAGGGGAAAAAACGCGAACACCGGGGAGCTGTTTTTT. The entire variable domain, with the rest obtained from reference TRBV19 and TRBJ2-2, is as follows: DGGITQSPKYLFRKEGQNVTLSCEQNLNHDAMYWYRQDPGQGLRLIYYSQIVNDFQKGDIAEGYSVSREKKESFPLTVTSAQKNPTAFYLCASSATLYDRGKNANTGELFFGEGSRLTVL.